This paragraph covers one T cell receptor beta chain sequence. Its antigen is as yet unknown. Relative to the germline gene, one junction end is altered; a read error may explain this. The source of the sample is a study of tumor-infiltrating lymphocytes in primary liver carcinoma. Findings of the study overall: Since the samples were bulk and unsorted, the CD4+ and CD8+ repertoires were not compared. Overlap between tumor regions exceeded overlap of tumor with adjacent tissue or blood.

The CDR3 consists of 16 residues. CDR1 LGHNA and CDR2 YSLEER come from the germline V gene. Germline DNA was also extracted, and blood RNA derived from unsorted whole blood. TCR beta cDNA came from approximately 540 ng total RNA, primed with a constant-region primer. Three rounds of nested multiplex PCR with slightly modified ARM-PCR produced TCR beta libraries. A C-beta reverse primer and TRBV1-TRBV30 forward primers served in each of the first two PCR rounds, at roughly 10 cycles apiece. TCRdb called the multiplex PCR reads again in MiXCR, with one record for every CDR3 protein. The sample lists 300,000 to 350,000 distinct CDR3 sequences; roughly three fifths were seen once.

The chain couples TRBV4-3 to TRBJ2-1; D possibly corresponds to TRBD1 (5 bases). What was sequenced was peripheral blood. The clonotype was recovered from a woman between 25 and 40 years old with primary liver carcinoma and hepatitis B virus infection. As DNA, the CDR3 is TGCGCCAGCAGCCAATTCCCCCCCCCGGCGGACAATGAACAGTTCTTC. This codes for CASSQFPPPADNEQFF.